One and the same sample provided the 17 T cell receptor beta chains below, sequenced in a study of T cell clones after liver transplantation. Clones were sequenced by immunoSEQ multiplex PCR, and TCRdb holds only the in-frame ones, with some missing. The sample carries more than 70,000 clones, 75% to 90% recorded once. Specimen: CD4+ T cells from blood, collected at the 22-month timepoint. The receptors come from a human patient who received a liver transplant. A share of the T cells may be of graft donor origin.

This chain links TRBV2 with TRBJ1-3; TRBD1 is a possible D gene (6 bases). The CDR3 has 15 residues. Trimming pared 5 bases from V and 0 bases from J, leaving 11 bases between. Germline V gene lookup returns CDR1 SNHLY and CDR2 FYNNEI. The CDR3 DNA reads as TGTGCCAGCAGTCAGGACAGATCCTCTGGAAACACCATATATTTT. Translating gives CASSQDRSSGNTIYF. The variable domain in full, completed from reference TRBV2 and TRBJ1-3, reads EPEVTQTPSHQVTQMGQEVILRCVPISNHLYFYWYRQILGQKVEFLVSFYNNEISEKSEIFDDQFSVERPDGSNFTLKIRSTKLEDSAMYFCASSQDRSSGNTIYFGEGSWLTVV.

The V gene is TRBV19, the J gene TRBJ1-1; unclear D gene. The CDR3 spans 11 residues. Trimming took off 7 bases at V and 1 base at J, with 4 bases between the two ends. Germline V CDR1 and CDR2: LNHDA, SQIVND (reference sequence). CDR3: CASTQNTEAFF. The CDR3 DNA follows: TGTGCCAGTACCCAGAACACTGAAGCTTTCTTT.

The chain recombines TRBV18 with TRBJ2-3; D perhaps matches TRBD2 (6 bases). Germline V lookup: CDR1 KGHSH, CDR2 LQKENI. This CDR3 comprises 15 residues. The ends were cut back, 6 bases at V and 1 base at J, with 14 bases in the middle. CDR3 sequence: CASSTYPGGTDTQYF. In DNA form, the CDR3 reads TGTGCCAGCTCCACCTATCCGGGGGGCACAGATACGCAGTATTTT.

The genes are TRBV27 and TRBJ2-7; D unclear. This CDR3 is 13 amino acids long. Germline assignment: CDR1 MNHEY and CDR2 SMNVEV (reference sequence). Between the trimmed V and J ends, which lost 4 bases and 0 bases, there was a span of 7 bases. CDR3 bases: TGTGCCAGCAGTTCCCCGATCTCCTACGAGCAGTACTTC. Protein: CASSSPISYEQYF.

CDR3 in amino acids: CASSYSMRGGQETQYF. CDR3 sequence (DNA): TGTGCCAGCAGTTACTCGATGCGGGGGGGCCAAGAGACCCAGTACTTC. V usage is TRBV6-5 and J usage is TRBJ2-5; 9 bases map to TRBD2. This CDR3 is built from 16 residues. With V trimmed by 0 bases and J by 1 base, 3 bases remained unmatched. CDR1 is MNHEY and CDR2 is SVGAGI in the germline V gene.

J is TRBJ2-7 and V is TRBV6-1; D call uncertain. V was cut by 10 bases and J by 4 bases, with 17 bases left in between. Germline V CDR1 and CDR2: MNHNS, SASEGT. The CDR3 length is 13 residues. The CDR3 loop is CATTRDKQYEQYF. The CDR3 coding sequence is TGTGCCACCACCCGAGACAAGCAATACGAGCAGTACTTC.

The rearrangement links TRBV19 to TRBJ1-3, with D uncertain. CDR1 and CDR2 (germline): LNHDA, SQIVND (reference sequence). This CDR3 has 10 amino acids. V was clipped by 6 bases and J by 5 bases, with 2 bases between them. CDR3 sequence: CASRRNTIYF. In DNA form, the CDR3 reads TGTGCCAGTAGAAGAAACACCATATATTTT.

J is TRBJ2-2 and V is TRBV10-3, with D possibly matching TRBD1 (6 bases). CDR3 length: 14 residues. The ends were cut back, 0 bases at V and 4 bases at J, with 6 bases in the middle. Germline CDR1 reads ENHRY; CDR2 reads SYGVKD. This CDR3 is CAISESTGTGELFF. In nucleotides, the CDR3 is TGTGCCATCAGTGAGTCGACAGGCACCGGGGAGCTGTTTTTT.

The CDR3, as DNA: TGTGCCAGTAGTATGGGGAGGTCCGCCTACGAGCAGTACTTC. It codes for CASSMGRSAYEQYF. The chain carries TRBV19 and TRBJ2-7, with D perhaps TRBD2 (6 bases). Germline values: CDR1 LNHDA, CDR2 SQIVND (reference sequence). V was pared by 3 bases and J by 2 bases, with 11 bases between. The CDR3 is 14 residues long. The variable domain in full, completed from reference TRBV19 and TRBJ2-7, reads DGGITQSPKYLFRKEGQNVTLSCEQNLNHDAMYWYRQDPGQGLRLIYYSQIVNDFQKGDIAEGYSVSREKKESFPLTVTSAQKNPTAFYLCASSMGRSAYEQYFGPGTRLTVT.

CDR3 loop: CASSPHSNEKLFF. The CDR3 DNA sequence: TGCGCCAGCAGCCCTCACAGTAATGAAAAACTGTTTTTT. V and J are TRBV4-3 and TRBJ1-4; D gene ambiguous. V was pared by 4 bases and J by 4 bases, with 7 bases between. Germline V lookup: CDR1 LGHNA, CDR2 YSLEER. The CDR3 contains 13 residues.

This sequence joins TRBV5-1 and TRBJ2-1; D might be TRBD1 or TRBD2, each matching 6 bases. Germline loops: CDR1 SGHRS, CDR2 YFSETQ. The CDR3 has 17 residues. Deletions cut 4 bases from V and 4 bases from J, with 21 bases between. As DNA, the CDR3 is TGCGCCAGCAGCACGCCACTCCGCGGGACACAGTACAATGAGCAGTTCTTC. Translated, it gives CASSTPLRGTQYNEQFF.

The chain recombines TRBV19 with TRBJ1-2; no clear D gene. V lost 0 bases and J 2 bases, leaving 10 bases between the germline ends. The CDR3 spans 15 residues. Germline values: CDR1 LNHDA, CDR2 SQIVND (reference sequence). This chain's CDR3 is CASSIDGHGNYGYTF. The CDR3 DNA reads as TGTGCCAGTAGTATAGATGGTCACGGAAACTATGGCTACACCTTC.

The chain has TRBV30 and TRBJ2-3, with 13 positions matching TRBD2. V trimming: 0 bases; J trimming: 5 bases; junction bases outside the gene matches: 5. From germline, CDR1 is GTSNPN and CDR2 SVGIG (reference sequence). The CDR3 totals 16 residues. CDR3 in DNA: TGTGCCTGGAGTGTACCAGGACTAGCGGGAGAAGATACGCAGTATTTT. Amino acid sequence: CAWSVPGLAGEDTQYF.

Note on this clone: Other nucleotide sequences in the sample specify the same CDR3. The rearrangement uses TRBV7-2 and TRBJ1-4; 8 bases fit TRBD1. The germline CDR1 and CDR2 sequences are SGHTA and FQGNSA. CDR3 size: 14 residues. V lost 4 bases and J lost 6; bases outside the gene matches: 4. The CDR3 DNA is TGTGCCAGCAGCTCCGACAGGGGTGATGAAAAACTGTTTTTT. Residues: CASSSDRGDEKLFF.

This sequence joins TRBV18 and TRBJ1-1; D remains ambiguous. The length of the CDR3 is 15 residues. The V end lost 2 bases, the J end lost 5 bases, and 15 bases lay between the germline ends. Germline V gene lookup returns CDR1 KGHSH and CDR2 LQKENI. CDR3 residues: CASSPGNGLGTEAFF. The CDR3 nucleotides read TGTGCCAGCTCACCAGGGAACGGGCTAGGGACTGAAGCTTTCTTT.

This clone was recorded once. The chain recombines TRBV10-3 with TRBJ2-3; D may be TRBD2 (6 bases). Germline assignment: CDR1 ENHRY and CDR2 SYGVKD. This CDR3 region has 15 residues. Trimming took off 4 bases at V and 0 bases at J, with 11 bases between the two ends. For the CDR3, the DNA is TGTGCCATCAGTGTTGAGGGACTCAGCACAGATACGCAGTATTTT. Encoded protein: CAISVEGLSTDTQYF.

The chain has TRBV12-5 and TRBJ2-2; TRBD1 matches at 8 bases. The CDR3 contains 16 residues. V dropped 1 base and J dropped 4; count of bases not matched to a gene: 5. Germline V gene data show CDR1 as LGHNT and CDR2 as FRNRAP. CDR3 residues: CASGLGQGMRTGELFF. In nucleotides, the CDR3 is TGTGCTAGTGGTTTGGGACAGGGGATGCGCACCGGGGAGCTGTTTTTT.